The 20 T cell receptor beta chains below were found in one sample sequenced in a study of human T cells and chemical hapten exposure. The time point here: pre-sensitization, week 0. As for treatment: therapeutic diphenylcyclopropenone sensitization with weekly scalp DPC. A single record per CDR3 protein comes from TCRdb applying MiXCR to the RACE reads. The data show approximately 100,000 distinct CDR3 sequences, about 8.9% seen once. The sequencing used whole blood, collected in connection with sensitization to the hapten diphenylcyclopropenone (DPC). The origin of the receptors is a woman aged 40 to 49 with alopecia areata. Some clones in this sample may be carry-over from other donors' samples.

This clonotype was seen at least ten times. The rearrangement links TRBV12-3 or TRBV12-4 to TRBJ2-3; 7 bases are shared with TRBD1. CDR3 size: 15 residues. Trimming took 4 bases from V and 3 from J; bases not matched to a gene: 7. The chain's CDR3 is CASSYEGAPTDTQYF. The CDR3 bases are TGTGCCAGCAGTTACGAGGGGGCGCCGACAGATACGCAGTATTTT.

The chain carries TRBV3-1 and TRBJ2-7; D not certain. The CDR3 is 11 amino acids. V gave up 4 bases and J gave up 5 bases, with 6 bases separating them. Germline V CDR1 and CDR2: LGHDT, YNNKEL (reference sequence). The CDR3 here is CASSPTDEQYF. DNA of the CDR3: TGTGCCAGCAGCCCCACGGACGAGCAGTACTTC.

This clonotype has at least ten counts. The chain couples TRBV3-1 to TRBJ1-1, with D tentatively TRBD1 (6 bases). Germline V CDR1 and CDR2: LGHDT, YNNKEL (reference sequence). The V end lost 4 bases, the J end lost 4 bases, and 10 bases lay between the germline ends. The CDR3 is made up of 13 amino acids. This chain's CDR3 is CASSPGTITEAFF. The CDR3 bases are TGTGCCAGCAGCCCCGGGACAATCACTGAAGCTTTCTTT. The full variable domain, in which reference TRBV3-1 and TRBJ1-1 provide the parts outside the CDR3, is DTAVSQTPKYLVTQMGNDKSIKCEQNLGHDTMYWYKQDSKKFLKIMFSYNNKELIINETVPNRFSPKSPDKAHLNLHINSLELGDSAVYFCASSPGTITEAFFGQGTRLTVV.

The chain couples TRBV6-6 to TRBJ1-3, with D hard to call. The germline CDR1 and CDR2 sequences are MNHNY and SVGAGI (reference sequence). This CDR3 spans 16 amino acids. Trimming cost V 2 bases and J 0 bases, with 11 bases left between them. CDR3 coding DNA: TGTGCCAGCAGTTACGAAATGACCAGCTCTGGAAACACCATATATTTT. This sequence encodes CASSYEMTSSGNTIYF.

In this sample, this clonotype turned up many times. The rearrangement joins TRBV6-1 to TRBJ1-2; unclear D gene. Germline-derived CDR1 and CDR2 are MNHNS and SASEGT. V was cut by 3 bases and J by 2 bases, with 10 bases left in between. This CDR3 is built from 14 residues. Here the CDR3 DNA reads TGTGCCAGCAGTGAGGTAGGCCAGAACTATGGCTACACCTTC. Its protein product is CASSEVGQNYGYTF.

For this clonotype: A clone one base away is much larger, so this may be a read error. Here the CDR3 DNA reads TGTGCCAACACTACCCGGGGCACCTACGAGCAGTACTTC. It is translated as CANTTRGTYEQYF. V and J are TRBV3-1 and TRBJ2-7; D may be TRBD1 or TRBD2 (5 bases each). The CDR3 spans 13 residues. Trimming took 10 bases from V and 2 from J, leaving 15 bases between them. Germline V gene sequence: CDR1 LGHDT, CDR2 YNNKEL (reference sequence).

Ten or more counts support this clonotype. CDR3 bases: TGTGCCAGCAGTTTTCCAGGGAGTTTCACTGAAGCTTTCTTT. It encodes CASSFPGSFTEAFF. The gene calls are TRBV12-3 or TRBV12-4 and TRBJ1-1, with D tentatively TRBD1 (5 bases). V dropped 3 bases and J dropped 4 bases, with 12 bases sitting between them. This CDR3 region has 14 residues.

This clonotype has a count of ten or more. The rearrangement uses TRBV20-1 and TRBJ2-7; TRBD1 matches at 7 bases. The CDR3 covers 13 residues. Trimming took 5 bases from V and 12 from J; bases not matched to a gene: 16. CDR1 and CDR2 from the germline V gene are DFQATT and SNEGSKA (reference sequence). CDR3 protein: CSAQPGQSYEGYF. CDR3 in DNA: TGCAGTGCTCAACCGGGACAGTCCTACGAGGGGTACTTC.

This clonotype was counted between two and nine times. The chain has TRBV19 and TRBJ1-2, with 9 bases identical to TRBD1. CDR1 and CDR2 (germline): LNHDA, SQIVND (reference sequence). The CDR3 runs 15 residues. After removal of 5 bases from V and 4 bases from J, the junction contained 8 bases not matched to a gene. CDR3 DNA sequence: TGTGCCAGTAGTGATCAAAGGGACAGGGTCTATGGCTACACCTTC. Translated, it gives CASSDQRDRVYGYTF.

This clonotype was counted between two and nine times. This sequence joins TRBV18 and TRBJ1-1; 8 positions match TRBD1. The germline V gene encodes CDR1 KGHSH and CDR2 LQKENI. The V and J ends lost 2 bases and 3 bases, in that order; junction bases with no gene match: 5. The CDR3 runs 15 residues. The CDR3 sequence: CASSPNRGSHTEAFF. CDR3 nucleotide sequence: TGTGCCAGCTCACCAAACAGGGGGAGTCACACTGAAGCTTTCTTT.

This clonotype was seen ten or more times. The rearrangement links TRBV10-3 to TRBJ2-5; possible D gene TRBD2, 6 bases. Trimming removed 0 bases from V and 5 bases from J, with 16 bases in between. This CDR3 contains 16 residues. Per the germline V gene, CDR1 is ENHRY and CDR2 is SYGVKD. CDR3 nucleotides: TGTGCCATCAGTGAGTCGACCGCGGGGTTTGGCGAGACCCAGTACTTC. Its protein is CAISESTAGFGETQYF.

The CDR3 DNA sequence: TGTGCCAGCAGTTCTATGAACACTGAAGCTTTCTTT. It yields the protein CASSSMNTEAFF. The chain carries TRBV6-5 and TRBJ1-1; the D is unclear. Germline CDR1 reads MNHEY; CDR2 reads SVGAGI. The CDR3 is 12 residues long. V gave up 4 bases and J gave up 0 bases, with 3 bases separating them.

This clonotype was seen many times. The V call is TRBV7-8, the J call TRBJ1-5; D unresolved. Trimming cost V 2 bases and J 4 bases, with 12 bases left between them. Germline CDR1 and CDR2: SGHVS and FQNEAQ. This CDR3 spans 15 amino acids. CDR3 nucleotide sequence: TGTGCCAGCAGCTTATTGAGGGCGACGAATCAGCCCCAGCATTTT. As protein: CASSLLRATNQPQHF.

The rearrangement uses TRBV29-1 and TRBJ1-1; 11 bases map to TRBD1. The germline gives CDR1 SQVTM, CDR2 ANQGSEA. V lost 4 bases to trimming and J lost 1 base; unmatched junction nucleotides: 2. CDR3 length: 14 residues. CDR3 bases: TGCAGCGTTGGGACAGGGGGCGCGAACACTGAAGCTTTCTTT. Translating gives CSVGTGGANTEAFF.

This clonotype occurred many times. This chain connects TRBV7-2 to TRBJ2-7; D ambiguous. V was clipped by 5 bases and J by 0 bases, with 8 bases between them. This CDR3 contains 13 residues. CDR1 is SGHTA, CDR2 FQGNSA, per germline. Written as DNA, the CDR3 is TGTGCCAGCAGCCTCTCGAGCTCCTACGAGCAGTACTTC. Its translation is CASSLSSSYEQYF.

The rearrangement links TRBV29-1 to TRBJ1-2; 8 nucleotides line up with TRBD1. The V segment lost 3 bases and the J segment 4 bases; nucleotides outside the gene matches: 7. The CDR3 loop spans 14 amino acids. Germline loops: CDR1 SQVTM, CDR2 ANQGSEA. CDR3 sequence: CSVEGDRGVYGYTF. The CDR3 DNA reads as TGCAGCGTTGAGGGCGACAGGGGTGTCTATGGCTACACCTTC.

This clonotype was counted ten times or more. V and J are TRBV11-1 and TRBJ2-5; no reliable D call. V lost 0 bases to trimming and J lost 1 base, with 12 bases between them. The CDR3 is made up of 16 amino acids. Germline loops: CDR1 SGHAT, CDR2 FQDESV (reference sequence). CDR3 protein: CASSLAHVYRQETQYF. The CDR3 DNA reads as TGTGCCAGCAGCTTAGCACACGTGTATCGCCAAGAGACCCAGTACTTC.

This clonotype was counted ten times or more. In DNA form, the CDR3 reads TGTGCCAGCAGCTTGAATACGTTTTCCCTCGAGCAGTACTTC. Protein sequence: CASSLNTFSLEQYF. The rearrangement uses TRBV7-6 and TRBJ2-7; D is ambiguous. The germline V gene encodes CDR1 SGHVS and CDR2 FNYEAQ. V was trimmed by 3 bases and J by 6 bases, leaving 15 bases between them. The CDR3 covers 14 residues.

This clonotype was observed a handful of times. For the CDR3, the DNA is TGCGCCAGCAGCCAAGTCTTTAAGGGATTGAACACTGAAGCTTTCTTT. Encoded protein: CASSQVFKGLNTEAFF. V usage is TRBV4-3 and J usage is TRBJ1-1; unclear D gene. Germline V gives CDR1 LGHNA, CDR2 YSLEER. Between the trimmed V and J ends, which lost 1 base and 0 bases, there was a span of 12 bases. The CDR3 has 16 amino acids.

This clonotype appeared many times. Relative to the germline gene, one junction end is altered; a read error may explain this. The V gene is TRBV6-5, the J gene TRBJ1-1; D gene ambiguous. The CDR3 is 11 amino acids. Germline assignment: CDR1 MNHEY and CDR2 SVGAGI. The chain's CDR3 is CASRSNTEVFF. DNA for the CDR3: TGTGCCAGCAGGTCGAACACTGAAGTTTTCTTT.